This section outlines one T cell receptor beta chain sequence together with its context. The sample comes from a study of blood T cell repertoires in COVID-19. Across the whole study: COVID-19 samples collected from the United States, Italy and Spain covered acute and convalescent phases. The analysed material was cDNA or gDNA that came from T cells, B-cell-depleted T cells, or PBMCs.

The participants were between 18 and 89 years old and came from some 23 US areas. In germline, CDR1 is SGHRS, CDR2 YFSETQ. CDR3 length: 19 amino acids. J lost 2 bases, V lost 0 bases, and 10 bases had no gene match. In the source study's methods: It was from reference gene primer amplification that nucleated cell counts were estimated. Sequencing used immunoSEQ multiplex PCR; TCRdb keeps in-frame clones, though not all of them. V, J and clone size are taken as reported in that table, and D and trimming were inferred from the DNA itself. Of roughly 150,000 clones in the sample, 79% were seen once. V gene TRBV5-1 combines with J gene TRBJ2-1; the match to TRBD2 covers 11 bases. Sequences were obtained from PBMCs or T cells enriched from blood (not recorded which). The sequence was obtained from a woman in her seventies in a cohort exposed to, infected with or recovered from COVID-19 (not recorded which). In DNA form, the CDR3 reads TGCGCCAGCAGCTTGGGGCTAGCGGGAGGTCTCAACCCCTACAATGAGCAGTTCTTC. This sequence encodes CASSLGLAGGLNPYNEQFF.